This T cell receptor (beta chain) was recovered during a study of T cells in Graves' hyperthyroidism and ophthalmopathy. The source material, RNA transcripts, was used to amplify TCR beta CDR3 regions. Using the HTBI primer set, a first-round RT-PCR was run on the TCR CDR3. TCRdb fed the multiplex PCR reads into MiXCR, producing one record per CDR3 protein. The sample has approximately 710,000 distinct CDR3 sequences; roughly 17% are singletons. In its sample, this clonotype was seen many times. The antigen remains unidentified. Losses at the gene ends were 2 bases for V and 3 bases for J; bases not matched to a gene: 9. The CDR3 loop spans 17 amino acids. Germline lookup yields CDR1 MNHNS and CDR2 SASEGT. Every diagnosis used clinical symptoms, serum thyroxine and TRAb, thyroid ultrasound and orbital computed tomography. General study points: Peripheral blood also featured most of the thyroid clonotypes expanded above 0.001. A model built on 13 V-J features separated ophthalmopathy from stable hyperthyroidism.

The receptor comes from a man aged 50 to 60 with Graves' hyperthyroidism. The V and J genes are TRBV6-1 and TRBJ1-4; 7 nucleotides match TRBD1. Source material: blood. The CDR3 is CASSELQGGLSNEKLFF. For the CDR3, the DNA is TGTGCCAGCAGTGAACTTCAGGGGGGACTATCTAATGAAAAACTGTTTTTT.